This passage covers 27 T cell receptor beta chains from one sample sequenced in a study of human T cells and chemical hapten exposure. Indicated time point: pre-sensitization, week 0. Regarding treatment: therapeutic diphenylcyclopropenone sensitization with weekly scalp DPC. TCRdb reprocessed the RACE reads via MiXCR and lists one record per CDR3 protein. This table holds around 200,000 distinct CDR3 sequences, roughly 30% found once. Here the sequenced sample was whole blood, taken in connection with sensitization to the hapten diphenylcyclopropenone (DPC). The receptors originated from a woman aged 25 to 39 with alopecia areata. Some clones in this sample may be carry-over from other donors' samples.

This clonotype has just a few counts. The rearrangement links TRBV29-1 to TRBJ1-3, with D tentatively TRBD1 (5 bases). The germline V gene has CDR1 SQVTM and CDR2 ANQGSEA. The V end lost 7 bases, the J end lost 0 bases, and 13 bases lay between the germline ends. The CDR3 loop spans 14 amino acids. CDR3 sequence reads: CSATGGNSGNTIYF. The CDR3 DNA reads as TGCAGCGCCACAGGAGGGAACTCTGGAAACACCATATATTTT. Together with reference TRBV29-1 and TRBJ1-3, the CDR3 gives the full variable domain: SAVISQKPSRDICQRGTSLTIQCQVDSQVTMMFWYRQQPGQSLTLIATANQGSEATYESGFVIDKFPISRPNLTFSTLTVSNMSPEDSSIYLCSATGGNSGNTIYFGEGSWLTVV.

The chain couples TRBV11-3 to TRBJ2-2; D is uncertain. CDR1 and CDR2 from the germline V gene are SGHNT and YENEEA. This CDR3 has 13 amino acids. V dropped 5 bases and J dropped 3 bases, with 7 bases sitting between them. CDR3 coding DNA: TGTGCCAGCAGCCGTACCCACACCGGGGAGCTGTTTTTT. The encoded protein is CASSRTHTGELFF. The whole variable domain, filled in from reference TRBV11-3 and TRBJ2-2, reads EAGVVQSPRYKIIEKKQPVAFWCNPISGHNTLYWYLQNLGQGPELLIRYENEEAVDDSQLPKDRFSAERLKGVDSTLKIQPAELGDSAVYLCASSRTHTGELFFGEGSRLTVL.

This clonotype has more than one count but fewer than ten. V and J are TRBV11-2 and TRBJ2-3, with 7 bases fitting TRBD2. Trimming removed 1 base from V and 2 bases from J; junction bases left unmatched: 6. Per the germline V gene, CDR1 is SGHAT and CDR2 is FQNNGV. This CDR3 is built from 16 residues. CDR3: CASSLGGGVLTDTQYF. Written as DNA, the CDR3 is TGTGCCAGCAGCTTAGGTGGGGGGGTCCTCACAGATACGCAGTATTTT. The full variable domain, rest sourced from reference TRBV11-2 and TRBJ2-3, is EAGVAQSPRYKIIEKRQSVAFWCNPISGHATLYWYQQILGQGPKLLIQFQNNGVVDDSQLPKDRFSAERLKGVDSTLKIQPAKLEDSAVYLCASSLGGGVLTDTQYFGPGTRLTVL.

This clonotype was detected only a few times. For the CDR3, the DNA is TGTGCCAGCAGCTTCCAGGGATCGGCGCAGTATTTT. This gives the protein CASSFQGSAQYF. V usage is TRBV5-5 and J usage is TRBJ2-3; D is possibly TRBD1 (5 bases). Germline CDR1 reads SGHKS; CDR2 reads YYEKEE (reference sequence). This CDR3 is built from 12 residues. V lost 2 bases and J 10 bases, leaving 11 bases between the germline ends.

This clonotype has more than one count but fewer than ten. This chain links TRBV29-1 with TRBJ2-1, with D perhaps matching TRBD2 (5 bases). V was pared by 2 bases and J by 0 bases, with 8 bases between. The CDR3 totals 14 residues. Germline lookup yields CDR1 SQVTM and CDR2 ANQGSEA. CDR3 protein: CSVERRASYNEQFF. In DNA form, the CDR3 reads TGCAGCGTTGAAAGGCGGGCCTCCTACAATGAGCAGTTCTTC.

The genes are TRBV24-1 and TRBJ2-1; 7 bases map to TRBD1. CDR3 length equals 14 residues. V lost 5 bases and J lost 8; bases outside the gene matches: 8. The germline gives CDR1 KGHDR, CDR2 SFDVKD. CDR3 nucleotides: TGTGCCACCAGTGGGCAGGGGGTGACGGATGAGCAGTTCTTC. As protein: CATSGQGVTDEQFF.

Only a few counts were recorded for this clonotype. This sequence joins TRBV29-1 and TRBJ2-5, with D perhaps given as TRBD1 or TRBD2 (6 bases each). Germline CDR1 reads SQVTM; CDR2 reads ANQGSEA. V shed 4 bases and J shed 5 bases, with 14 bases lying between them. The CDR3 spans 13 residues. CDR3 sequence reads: CSVARGRGETQYF. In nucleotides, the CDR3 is TGCAGCGTTGCCCGGGGGCGCGGGGAGACCCAGTACTTC.

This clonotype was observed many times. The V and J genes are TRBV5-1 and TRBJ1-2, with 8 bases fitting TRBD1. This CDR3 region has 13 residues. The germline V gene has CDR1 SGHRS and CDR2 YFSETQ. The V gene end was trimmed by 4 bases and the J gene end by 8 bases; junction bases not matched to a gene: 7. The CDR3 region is CASSADRDGGYTF. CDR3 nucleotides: TGCGCCAGCAGCGCGGACAGGGACGGAGGCTACACCTTC. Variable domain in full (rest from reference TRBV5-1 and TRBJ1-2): KAGVTQTPRYLIKTRGQQVTLSCSPISGHRSVSWYQQTPGQGLQFLFEYFSETQRNKGNFPGRFSGRQFSNSRSEMNVSTLELGDSALYLCASSADRDGGYTFGSGTRLTVV.

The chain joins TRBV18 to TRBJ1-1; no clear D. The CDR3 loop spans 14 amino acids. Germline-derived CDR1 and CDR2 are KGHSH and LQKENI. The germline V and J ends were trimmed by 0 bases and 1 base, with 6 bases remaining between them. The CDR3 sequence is CASSPPGGNTEAFF. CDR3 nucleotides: TGTGCCAGCTCACCACCAGGCGGGAACACTGAAGCTTTCTTT.

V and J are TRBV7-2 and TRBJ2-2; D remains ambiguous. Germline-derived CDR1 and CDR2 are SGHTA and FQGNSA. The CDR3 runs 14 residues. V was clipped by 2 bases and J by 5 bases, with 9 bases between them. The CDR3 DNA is TGTGCCAGCAGCTTACTCGGTCTGACCGGGGAGCTGTTTTTT. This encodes CASSLLGLTGELFF. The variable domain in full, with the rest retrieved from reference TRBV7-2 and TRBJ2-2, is GAGVSQSPSNKVTEKGKDVELRCDPISGHTALYWYRQSLGQGLEFLIYFQGNSAPDKSGLPSDRFSAERTGGSVSTLTIQRTQQEDSAVYLCASSLLGLTGELFFGEGSRLTVL.

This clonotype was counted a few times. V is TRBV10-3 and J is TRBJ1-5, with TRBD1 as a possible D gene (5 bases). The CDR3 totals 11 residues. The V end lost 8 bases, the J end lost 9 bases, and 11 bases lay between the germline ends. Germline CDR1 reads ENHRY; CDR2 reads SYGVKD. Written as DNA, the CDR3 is TGTGCCATCGGCTCCGGGGGGCCCCAGCATTTT. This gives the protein CAIGSGGPQHF.

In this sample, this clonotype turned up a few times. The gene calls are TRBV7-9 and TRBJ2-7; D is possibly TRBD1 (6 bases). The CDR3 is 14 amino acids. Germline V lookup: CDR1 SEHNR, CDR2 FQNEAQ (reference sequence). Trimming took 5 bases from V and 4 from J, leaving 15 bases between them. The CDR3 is CASSQGTAGYEQYF. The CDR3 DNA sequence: TGTGCCAGCAGCCAGGGGACGGCTGGGTACGAGCAGTACTTC.

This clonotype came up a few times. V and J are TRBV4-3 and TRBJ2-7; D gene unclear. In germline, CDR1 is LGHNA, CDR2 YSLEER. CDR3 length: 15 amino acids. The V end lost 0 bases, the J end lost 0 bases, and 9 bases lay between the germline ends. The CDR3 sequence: CASSQDAAYSYEQYF. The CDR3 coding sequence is TGCGCCAGCAGCCAAGATGCGGCTTACTCCTACGAGCAGTACTTC.

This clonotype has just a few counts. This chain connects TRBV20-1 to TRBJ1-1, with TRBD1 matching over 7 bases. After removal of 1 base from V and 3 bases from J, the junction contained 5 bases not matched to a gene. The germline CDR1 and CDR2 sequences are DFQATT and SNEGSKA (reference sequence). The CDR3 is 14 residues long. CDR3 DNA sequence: TGCAGTGCTAGAGTGCCCGGACAGGACACTGAAGCTTTCTTT. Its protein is CSARVPGQDTEAFF.

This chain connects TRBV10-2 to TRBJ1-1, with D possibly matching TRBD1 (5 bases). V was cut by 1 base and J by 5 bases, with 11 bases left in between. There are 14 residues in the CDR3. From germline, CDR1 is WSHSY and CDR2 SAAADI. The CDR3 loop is CASSEFKGRTEAFF. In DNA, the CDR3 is TGCGCCAGCAGTGAGTTTAAGGGACGGACTGAAGCTTTCTTT.

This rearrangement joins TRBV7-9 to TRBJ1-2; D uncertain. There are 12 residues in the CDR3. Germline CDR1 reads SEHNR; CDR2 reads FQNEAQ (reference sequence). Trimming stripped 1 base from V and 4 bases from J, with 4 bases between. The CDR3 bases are TGTGCCAGCAGCTTAGATGTCTATGGCTACACCTTC. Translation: CASSLDVYGYTF. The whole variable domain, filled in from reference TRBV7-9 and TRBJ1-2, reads DTGVSQNPRHKITKRGQNVTFRCDPISEHNRLYWYRQTLGQGPEFLTYFQNEAQLEKSRLLSDRFSAERPKGSFSTLEIQRTEQGDSAMYLCASSLDVYGYTFGSGTRLTVV.

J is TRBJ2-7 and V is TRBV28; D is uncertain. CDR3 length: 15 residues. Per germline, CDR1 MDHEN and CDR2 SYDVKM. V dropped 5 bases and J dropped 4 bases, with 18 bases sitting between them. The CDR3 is CASSVDPATIYEQYF. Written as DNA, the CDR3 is TGTGCCAGCAGTGTGGACCCTGCCACAATATACGAGCAGTACTTC.

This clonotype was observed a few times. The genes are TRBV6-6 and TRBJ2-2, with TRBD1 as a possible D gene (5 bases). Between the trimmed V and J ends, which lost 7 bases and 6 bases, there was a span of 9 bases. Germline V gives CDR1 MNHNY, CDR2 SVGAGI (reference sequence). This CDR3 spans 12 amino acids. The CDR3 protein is CASKPGSGELFF. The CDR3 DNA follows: TGTGCCAGCAAACCAGGGTCCGGGGAGCTGTTTTTT.

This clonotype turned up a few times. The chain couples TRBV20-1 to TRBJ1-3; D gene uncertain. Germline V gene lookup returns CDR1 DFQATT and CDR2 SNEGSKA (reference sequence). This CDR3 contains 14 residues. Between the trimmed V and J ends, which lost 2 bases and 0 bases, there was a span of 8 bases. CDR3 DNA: TGCAGTGCTAGAAGCAGACTCTCTGGAAACACCATATATTTT. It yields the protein CSARSRLSGNTIYF.

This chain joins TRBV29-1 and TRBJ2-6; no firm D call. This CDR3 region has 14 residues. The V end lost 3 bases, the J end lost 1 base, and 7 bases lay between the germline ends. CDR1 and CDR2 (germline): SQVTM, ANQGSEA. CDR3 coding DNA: TGCAGCGTTGACAGTCCTTCTGGGGCCAACGTCCTGACTTTC. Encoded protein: CSVDSPSGANVLTF.

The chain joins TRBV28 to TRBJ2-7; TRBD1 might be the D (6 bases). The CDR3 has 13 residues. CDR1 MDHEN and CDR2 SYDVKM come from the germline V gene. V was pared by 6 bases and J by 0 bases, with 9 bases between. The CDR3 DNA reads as TGTGCCAGCAGGGACAGCAACTCCTACGAGCAGTACTTC. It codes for CASRDSNSYEQYF. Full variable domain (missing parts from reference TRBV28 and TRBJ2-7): DVKVTQSSRYLVKRTGEKVFLECVQDMDHENMFWYRQDPGLGLRLIYFSYDVKMKEKGDIPEGYSVSREKKERFSLILESASTNQTSMYLCASRDSNSYEQYFGPGTRLTVT.

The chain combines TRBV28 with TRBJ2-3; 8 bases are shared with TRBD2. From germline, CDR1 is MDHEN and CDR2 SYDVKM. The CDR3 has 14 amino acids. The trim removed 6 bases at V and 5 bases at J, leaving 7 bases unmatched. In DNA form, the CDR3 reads TGTGCCAGCAGCCATCCGGGACTAGGAGATACGCAGTATTTT. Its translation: CASSHPGLGDTQYF.

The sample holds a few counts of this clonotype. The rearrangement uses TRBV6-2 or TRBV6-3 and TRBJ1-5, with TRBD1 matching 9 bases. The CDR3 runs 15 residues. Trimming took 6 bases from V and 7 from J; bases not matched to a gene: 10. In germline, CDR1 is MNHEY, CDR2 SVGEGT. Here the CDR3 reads CASRSTGGGGQPQHF. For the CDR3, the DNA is TGTGCCAGCAGGTCTACAGGGGGCGGGGGGCAGCCCCAGCATTTT.

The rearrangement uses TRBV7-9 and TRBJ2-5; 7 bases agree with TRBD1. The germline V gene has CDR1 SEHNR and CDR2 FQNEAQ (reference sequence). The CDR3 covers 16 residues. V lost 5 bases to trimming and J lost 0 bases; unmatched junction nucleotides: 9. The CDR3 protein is CASSPRDSWYQETQYF. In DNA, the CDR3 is TGTGCCAGCAGCCCTAGGGACAGTTGGTACCAAGAGACCCAGTACTTC.

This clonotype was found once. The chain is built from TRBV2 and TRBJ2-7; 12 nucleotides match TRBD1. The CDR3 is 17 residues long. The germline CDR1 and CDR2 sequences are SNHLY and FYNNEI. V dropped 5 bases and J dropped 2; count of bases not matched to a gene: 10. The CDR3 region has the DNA TGTGCCAGCAGTACCCGGGACAGGGGGCCCCTTGCCTACGAGCAGTACTTC. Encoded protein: CASSTRDRGPLAYEQYF. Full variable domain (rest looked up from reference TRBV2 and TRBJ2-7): EPEVTQTPSHQVTQMGQEVILRCVPISNHLYFYWYRQILGQKVEFLVSFYNNEISEKSEIFDDQFSVERPDGSNFTLKIRSTKLEDSAMYFCASSTRDRGPLAYEQYFGPGTRLTVT.

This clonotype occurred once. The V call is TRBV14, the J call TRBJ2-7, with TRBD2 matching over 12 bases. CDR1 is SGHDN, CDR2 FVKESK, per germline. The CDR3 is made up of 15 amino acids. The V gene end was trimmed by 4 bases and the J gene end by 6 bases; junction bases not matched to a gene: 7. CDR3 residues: CASSPLAGGPLEQYF. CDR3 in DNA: TGTGCCAGCAGCCCTCTAGCGGGAGGGCCTCTCGAGCAGTACTTC. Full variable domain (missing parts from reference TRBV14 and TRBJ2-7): EAGVTQFPSHSVIEKGQTVTLRCDPISGHDNLYWYRRVMGKEIKFLLHFVKESKQDESGMPNNRFLAERTGGTYSTLKVQPAELEDSGVYFCASSPLAGGPLEQYFGPGTRLTVT.

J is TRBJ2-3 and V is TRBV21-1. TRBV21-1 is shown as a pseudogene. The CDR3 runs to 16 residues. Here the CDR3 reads CASSKGAAISTDTQYF. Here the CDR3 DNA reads TGTGCCAGCAGCAAAGGGGCAGCGATTAGCACAGATACGCAGTATTTT.